The table lists the clone carrying this T cell receptor (beta chain) with a count of one. TCRdb independently ran MiXCR on the RT-PCR reads; one entry per CDR3 protein. The top ten hold 3.6% of the sample, which has hundreds of thousands of distinct CDR3 sequences, 12% to 15% seen once. Germline CDR1 reads KGHSH; CDR2 reads LQKENI. CDR3 length: 14 residues. The J segment lost 14 bases and the V segment lost 4 bases, leaving 11 bases of the junction unmatched. The V and J genes are TRBV18 and TRBJ2-3; 11 positions agree with TRBD1. The source material was memory CD4+ T cells from blood. This receptor was taken from a female donor in good health, serving as a healthy control. This chain's CDR3 is CASSRGQGVPDSYF. The CDR3 DNA follows: TGTGCCAGCTCACGGGGACAGGGGGTCCCCGATTCGTATTTT.